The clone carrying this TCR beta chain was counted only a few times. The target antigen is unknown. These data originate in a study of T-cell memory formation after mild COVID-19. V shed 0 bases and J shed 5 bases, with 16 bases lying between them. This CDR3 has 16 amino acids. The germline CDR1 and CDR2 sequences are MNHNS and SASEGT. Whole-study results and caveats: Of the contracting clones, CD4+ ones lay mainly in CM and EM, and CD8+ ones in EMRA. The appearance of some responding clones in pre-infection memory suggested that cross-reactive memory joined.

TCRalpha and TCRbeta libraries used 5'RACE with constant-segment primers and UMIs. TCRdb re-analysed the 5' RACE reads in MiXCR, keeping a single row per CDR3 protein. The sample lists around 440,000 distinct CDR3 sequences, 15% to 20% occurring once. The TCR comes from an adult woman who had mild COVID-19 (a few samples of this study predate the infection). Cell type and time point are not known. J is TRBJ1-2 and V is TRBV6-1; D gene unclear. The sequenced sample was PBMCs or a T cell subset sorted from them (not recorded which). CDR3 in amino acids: CASSEAGSTNRYGYTF. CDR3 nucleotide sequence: TGTGCCAGCAGTGAAGCCGGGAGCACGAATCGGTATGGCTACACCTTC.